What follows are 7 T cell receptor beta chains derived from one specimen sequenced in a study of yellow fever vaccine responses in identical twins. MiXCR, applied by TCRdb to the RT-PCR reads, yields one record per CDR3 protein. This sample carries 2,000 or so distinct CDR3 sequences, 25% to 40% of them seen once, and the ten largest clones take about 7%. The starting material was T cells from blood (PBMCs), unsorted or a sorted subset (not recorded which), obtained before or after yellow fever vaccination (not recorded which). These receptors were collected from a woman younger than 30 who received the yellow fever vaccine.

A remark on this clonotype: Germline and junction disagree at one end, which may indicate a read error. The chain recombines TRBV12-3 or TRBV12-4 with TRBJ2-5, with 10 bases aligning to TRBD2. The CDR3 sequence is 16 residues long. The CDR3 sequence is CASSLAGEDLGETQYF. The CDR3 DNA reads as TGTGCCAGCAGTCTAGCGGGAGAAGATCTTGGGGAGACCCAGTACTTC.

This rearrangement joins TRBV20-1 to TRBJ2-5; possibly TRBD2 for D (6 bases). Per the germline V gene, CDR1 is DFQATT and CDR2 is SNEGSKA (reference sequence). The V gene lost 1 base and the J gene lost 4 bases, with 16 bases spanning the gap. The CDR3 contains 15 residues. CDR3 sequence (DNA): TGCAGTGCTAGAGTCCGGACTACGGGTCTAGAGACCCAGTACTTC. Its translation is CSARVRTTGLETQYF.

This clonotype was observed a few times. The CDR3 region has the DNA TGTGCCAGCAGTTTAGGGCTCCCTGTTGACGAGCAGTACTTC. It is translated as CASSLGLPVDEQYF. The J gene is TRBJ2-7, the V gene TRBV12-3 or TRBV12-4; D gene ambiguous. The CDR3 sequence is 14 residues long. V lost 1 base to trimming and J lost 5 bases, with 12 bases between them.

This chain connects TRBV11-2 to TRBJ2-7; D is unresolved. Trimming pared 3 bases from V and 3 bases from J, leaving 9 bases between. CDR1 is SGHAT, CDR2 FQNNGV, per germline. CDR3 length: 13 amino acids. CDR3 sequence reads: CASSFGRIYEQYF. As DNA, the CDR3 is TGTGCCAGCAGCTTCGGCAGGATCTACGAGCAGTACTTC.

The chain links TRBV20-1 to TRBJ2-1, with a weak D call TRBD2 (6 bases). This CDR3 spans 10 amino acids. CDR1 is DFQATT, CDR2 SNEGSKA, per germline (reference sequence). With 4 bases removed from V and 15 bases from J, the gap between germline ends came to 13 bases. Here the CDR3 reads CSAMGGVRFF. The CDR3 nucleotides read TGCAGTGCTATGGGAGGCGTTAGGTTCTTC.

This clonotype has only a few counts. The chain joins TRBV7-9 to TRBJ1-4; perhaps TRBD1 as D (5 bases). CDR3 size: 14 residues. V was trimmed by 2 bases and J by 4 bases, leaving 8 bases between them. Germline V lookup: CDR1 SEHNR, CDR2 FQNEAQ (reference sequence). CDR3 protein: CASSLSGYNEKLFF. The CDR3 coding sequence is TGTGCCAGCAGCTTATCAGGGTATAATGAAAAACTGTTTTTT. The full variable domain, rest sourced from reference TRBV7-9 and TRBJ1-4, is DTGVSQNPRHKITKRGQNVTFRCDPISEHNRLYWYRQTLGQGPEFLTYFQNEAQLEKSRLLSDRFSAERPKGSFSTLEIQRTEQGDSAMYLCASSLSGYNEKLFFGSGTQLSVL.

The chain has TRBV7-6 and TRBJ2-7, with D hard to call. The germline gives CDR1 SGHVS, CDR2 FNYEAQ. Trimming stripped 5 bases from V and 4 bases from J, with 18 bases between. The CDR3 extends over 15 amino acids. CDR3 in amino acids: CASSRTDGSQYEQYF. CDR3 nucleotides: TGTGCCAGCAGCCGCACCGACGGGTCCCAATACGAGCAGTACTTC.